This TCR beta chain was obtained from a study of T cell clonality in common variable immunodeficiency. Study-wide points: Authors noted CVID clonality's cause needs subpopulation repertoire sequencing. CVID subjects had higher TCRbeta clonality than healthy controls, most marked in about a third. Reportedly, TCR beta sequences from common variable immunodeficiency showed fewer deletions and N-nucleotide insertions.

Both groups were predominantly of Caucasian heritage. For at least one year, all CVID subjects received replacement immunoglobulin. Some clones are missing from TCRdb's copy, which holds only in-frame ones; the method was immunoSEQ multiplex PCR. The data show 25,000 to 30,000 clones, with none appearing a single time. In the case of this clone: Its antigen remains unidentified. The read terminates 3 residues before the CDR3 end, so the remaining end is supplied by the germline J gene.

Trimming took 4 bases from V and 3 from J; bases not matched to a gene: 4. The CDR3 runs 14 residues. Germline-derived CDR1 and CDR2 are SNHLY and FYNNEI. V and J are TRBV2 and TRBJ2-3; 7 nucleotides match TRBD1. The sequencing sample was made of peripheral blood mononuclear cells. This sequence was found in a human donor with common variable immunodeficiency. CDR3 bases read: TGTGCCAGCAGTGTCATGGGACAGACAGATACG. Translating gives CASSVMGQTDT. The entire CDR3 is CASSVMGQTDTQYF.